The 14 T cell receptor beta chains presented below share a single source sample, sequenced in a study of post-analysis software for immune sequencing data (dated by TCRdb to between 2015 and 2016). Summary of the overall study and its limitations: Patients showed significantly higher frequencies than controls for roughly five TRBV segments, among them TRBV5-6, TRBV5-1 and TRBV20-1.

Library preparation employed PCR. Sequencing was performed on an Illumina HiSeq 2500. Unique molecular identifiers were incorporated into TCR beta cDNA libraries to reduce PCR and sequencing biases. The public reads were reanalyzed by TCRdb: fastp trimming at Q25, MiXCR alignment, in-frame beta chains only. Every distinct CDR3 protein forms one entry, paired with its most common genes and DNA. This sample holds roughly 580,000 distinct CDR3 sequences; roughly 47% were observed only once. The ten largest account for under 2% of the sample. No antigen is known for these receptors. What was sequenced was blood. The receptors come from a girl between 10 and 17 years old with multiple sclerosis.

CDR3 protein: CASSVGGLPNEQFF. The CDR3 nucleotides are TGTGCCAGTAGCGTTGGAGGGCTGCCTAATGAGCAGTTCTTC. The gene calls are TRBV3-1 and TRBJ2-1; the D gene is possibly TRBD2 (6 bases). There are 14 residues in the CDR3. Germline CDR1 LGHDT, CDR2 YNNKEL (reference sequence). With 9 bases removed from V and 7 bases from J, the gap between germline ends came to 19 bases.

This clonotype came up a few times. The V call is TRBV29-1, the J call TRBJ2-1; D unresolved. The ends were cut back, 7 bases at V and 3 bases at J, with 13 bases in the middle. Germline CDR1 is SQVTM and CDR2 is ANQGSEA. The CDR3 has 13 amino acids. The DNA of the CDR3 is TGCAGCGCCAAAAGAGCTGACTACAATGAGCAGTTCTTC. It codes for CSAKRADYNEQFF.

About this clonotype: An end of the junction differs from the germline gene, which may be a read error. J is TRBJ2-7 and V is TRBV12-3 or TRBV12-4; D unclear. TRBJ2-5 explains the end of the DNA better; the J call may be wrong. The CDR3 has 12 residues. This CDR3 reads CVSSLGIETQYF. CDR3 coding DNA: TGTGTCAGCAGTTTAGGGATTGAGACCCAGTACTTC.

This clonotype has a handful of counts. The chain has TRBV6-9 and TRBJ2-4, with D unclear. V dropped 0 bases and J dropped 5 bases, with 17 bases sitting between them. Germline V gives CDR1 MNHGY, CDR2 SVAAGI. This CDR3 region has 17 residues. In DNA form, the CDR3 reads TGTGCCAGCAGTTATTCGTATACGGATCAAGAAGAAAACATTCAGTACTTC. Protein: CASSYSYTDQEENIQYF.

This chain joins TRBV12-3 or TRBV12-4 and TRBJ2-1; 12 positions match TRBD2. The V and J ends lost 7 bases and 8 bases, in that order; junction bases with no gene match: 12. This CDR3 is 16 amino acids long. CDR3 residues: CASTPGGLAGWYEQFF. For the CDR3, the DNA is TGTGCCAGCACCCCAGGGGGACTAGCGGGTTGGTATGAGCAGTTCTTC.

The table lists this clonotype with a few counts. The V and J genes are TRBV20-1 and TRBJ1-1; TRBD1 agrees at 8 bases. This CDR3 comprises 14 residues. V lost 3 bases and J lost 4; bases outside the gene matches: 7. The germline V gene encodes CDR1 DFQATT and CDR2 SNEGSKA (reference sequence). The CDR3 reads CSASSGTGSTEAFF. CDR3 coding DNA: TGCAGTGCTAGTTCCGGGACAGGAAGCACTGAAGCTTTCTTT.

The sample holds a few counts of this clonotype. The chain has TRBV7-2 and TRBJ2-5, with D perhaps matching TRBD1 (6 bases). Germline CDR1 SGHTA, CDR2 FQGNSA. CDR3 size: 16 residues. Trimming took 2 bases from V and 2 from J, leaving 15 bases between them. Here the CDR3 reads CASSLQQGKGQETQYF. The DNA for the CDR3 is TGTGCCAGCAGCTTACAACAGGGAAAAGGGCAAGAGACCCAGTACTTC. Full variable domain (outside the CDR3, taken from reference TRBV7-2 and TRBJ2-5): GAGVSQSPSNKVTEKGKDVELRCDPISGHTALYWYRQSLGQGLEFLIYFQGNSAPDKSGLPSDRFSAERTGGSVSTLTIQRTQQEDSAVYLCASSLQQGKGQETQYFGPGTRLLVL.

The J gene is TRBJ2-4, the V gene TRBV5-1; maybe TRBD2 (6 bases). V dropped 0 bases and J dropped 9 bases, with 13 bases sitting between them. This CDR3 contains 14 residues. The germline V gene encodes CDR1 SGHRS and CDR2 YFSETQ. The DNA for the CDR3 is TGCGCCAGCAGCTTGGACGGGGGATGGAGCATTCAGTACTTC. The encoded protein is CASSLDGGWSIQYF.

The sample holds one count of this clonotype. V gene TRBV18 combines with J gene TRBJ2-7, with D possibly being TRBD1 (5 bases). Germline V lookup: CDR1 KGHSH, CDR2 LQKENI. Trimming left V 4 bases short and J 0 bases short, with 13 bases between. The CDR3 spans 15 residues. The CDR3 region is CASSRRAGLSYEQYF. In nucleotides, the CDR3 is TGTGCCAGCTCACGTAGGGCAGGGCTCTCCTACGAGCAGTACTTC.

The chain carries TRBV30 and TRBJ2-1, with D perhaps matching TRBD1 (6 bases). Germline values: CDR1 GTSNPN, CDR2 SVGIG (reference sequence). V lost 2 bases, J lost 7 bases, and 9 bases lay in between. CDR3 length: 12 amino acids. This chain's CDR3 is CAWSRQANEQFF. As DNA, the CDR3 is TGTGCCTGGAGTCGACAGGCGAATGAGCAGTTCTTC.

V usage is TRBV5-1 and J usage is TRBJ2-2; D not certain. Between the trimmed V and J ends, which lost 2 bases and 9 bases, there was a span of 14 bases. CDR1 and CDR2 from the germline V gene are SGHRS and YFSETQ. This CDR3 is built from 14 residues. The CDR3 DNA follows: TGCGCCAGCAGCTTCGTGGACCTGTTGCGGGAGCTGTTTTTT. This codes for CASSFVDLLRELFF.

The CDR3 spells CASSLDPSGAPTDTQYF. CDR3 coding DNA: TGCGCCAGCAGCTTGGATCCTAGCGGGGCACCCACAGATACGCAGTATTTT. The chain has TRBV5-1 and TRBJ2-3; TRBD2 matches at 9 bases. The length of the CDR3 is 17 residues. V gave up 0 bases and J gave up 2 bases; unmatched junction bases: 7. The germline CDR1 and CDR2 sequences are SGHRS and YFSETQ.

This clonotype has just a few counts. The chain carries TRBV6-1 and TRBJ2-7, with TRBD2 as a possible D gene (6 bases). The V end lost 3 bases, the J end lost 2 bases, and 8 bases lay between the germline ends. The germline V gene has CDR1 MNHNS and CDR2 SASEGT. The CDR3 is made up of 13 amino acids. CDR3 region: CASSDTGAYEQYF. As DNA, the CDR3 is TGTGCCAGCAGTGATACGGGGGCCTACGAGCAGTACTTC.

The CDR3 nucleotides are TGTGCCAGCAGCCCCGGGGGGGTTAGGAACACTGAAGCTTTCTTT. Translation: CASSPGGVRNTEAFF. This sequence joins TRBV6-6 and TRBJ1-1, with D possibly being TRBD1 (5 bases). Between the trimmed V and J ends, which lost 6 bases and 1 base, there was a span of 15 bases. CDR1 and CDR2 (germline): MNHNY, SVGAGI (reference sequence). This CDR3 has 15 amino acids.